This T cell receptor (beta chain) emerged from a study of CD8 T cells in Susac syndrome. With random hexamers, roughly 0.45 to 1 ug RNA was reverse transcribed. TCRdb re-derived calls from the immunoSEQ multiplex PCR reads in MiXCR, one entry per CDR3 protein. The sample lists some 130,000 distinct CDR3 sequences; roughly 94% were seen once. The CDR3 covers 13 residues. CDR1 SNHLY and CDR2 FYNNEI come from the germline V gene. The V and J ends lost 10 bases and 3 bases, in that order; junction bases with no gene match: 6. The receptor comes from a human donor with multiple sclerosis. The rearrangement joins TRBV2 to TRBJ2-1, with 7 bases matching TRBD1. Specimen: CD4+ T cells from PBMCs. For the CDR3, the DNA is TGTGCCACAGAAGGACAGGTCTACAATGAGCAGTTCTTC. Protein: CATEGQVYNEQFF.